This T cell receptor beta chain was sequenced for a study of T cell responses to AZD1222 COVID-19 vaccine. This clone was seen more than once but under ten times. TCRdb's table, derived via immunoSEQ multiplex PCR, lists solely in-frame clones and lacks some. The repertoire holds fewer than 55,000 clones, under 85% seen once, with roughly half in the top ten. This CDR3 is 13 amino acids long. The germline CDR1 and CDR2 sequences are SQVTM and ANQGSEA. Trimming took off 0 bases at V and 6 bases at J, with 9 bases between the two ends. The starting material was peripheral blood, obtained on day 0 of AZD1222 vaccination. The sequence was obtained from an adult in good health. The V call is TRBV29-1, the J call TRBJ1-5; D might be TRBD1 (5 bases). CDR3 sequence: CSVEDRVGQPQHF. DNA for the CDR3: TGCAGCGTTGAAGACAGGGTGGGTCAGCCCCAGCATTTT.